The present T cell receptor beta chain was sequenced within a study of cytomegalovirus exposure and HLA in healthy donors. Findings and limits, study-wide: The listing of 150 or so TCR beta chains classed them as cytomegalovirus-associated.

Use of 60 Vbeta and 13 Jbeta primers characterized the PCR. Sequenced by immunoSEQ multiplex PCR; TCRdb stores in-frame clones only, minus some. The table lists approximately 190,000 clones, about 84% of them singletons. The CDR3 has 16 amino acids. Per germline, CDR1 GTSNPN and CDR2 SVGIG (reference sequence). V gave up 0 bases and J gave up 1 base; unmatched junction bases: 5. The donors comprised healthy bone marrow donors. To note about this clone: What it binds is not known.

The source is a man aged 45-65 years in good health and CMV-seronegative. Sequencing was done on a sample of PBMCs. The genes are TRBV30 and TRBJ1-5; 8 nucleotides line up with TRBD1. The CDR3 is CAWSVQTGVSNQPQHF. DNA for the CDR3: TGTGCCTGGAGTGTACAGACAGGGGTAAGCAATCAGCCCCAGCATTTT.